The 14 T cell receptor beta chains below come from one sample, sequenced in a study of shared clonotypes between healthy human individuals. Positive CCR7 selection of CD45RO-negative cells yielded the naive CD8 cells, and terminally differentiated effector memory CD45RA+ cells were excluded. Assay: immunoSEQ multiplex PCR; the TCRdb copy retains only in-frame clones and omits some. The table has about 2.1 million clones, around 93% seen once. The sequenced material came from naive CD8+ T cells from PBMCs. These receptors were taken from a man between 18 and 29 years old in good health. Some clones in this sample may be carry-over from other donors' samples.

The rearrangement links TRBV7-9 to TRBJ2-1, with TRBD1 matching 12 bases. Losses at the gene ends were 4 bases for V and 9 bases for J; bases not matched to a gene: 7. The CDR3 covers 15 residues. Germline CDR1 reads SEHNR; CDR2 reads FQNEAQ (reference sequence). This chain's CDR3 is CASSWGTGGVGEQFF. For the CDR3, the DNA is TGTGCCAGCAGCTGGGGGACAGGGGGCGTGGGTGAGCAGTTCTTC.

The rearrangement links TRBV7-3 to TRBJ2-2; D unclear. V was pared by 5 bases and J by 3 bases, with 7 bases between. The length of the CDR3 is 13 residues. Germline assignment: CDR1 SGHTA and CDR2 FQGTGA. This chain's CDR3 is CASSPVDTGELFF. As DNA, the CDR3 is TGTGCCAGCAGCCCCGTCGACACCGGGGAGCTGTTTTTT.

Here the CDR3 reads CASSGGLWSTNEKLFF. CDR3 nucleotide sequence: TGTGCCAGCAGCGGGGGCCTCTGGTCAACTAATGAAAAACTGTTTTTT. The chain carries TRBV9 and TRBJ1-4; D possibly corresponds to TRBD1 (5 bases). This CDR3 comprises 16 residues. The germline V gene has CDR1 SGDLS and CDR2 YYNGEE. With 3 bases removed from V and 0 bases from J, the gap between germline ends came to 12 bases.

V and J are TRBV7-8 and TRBJ2-1; D is undetermined. The V gene lost 5 bases and the J gene lost 0 bases, with 17 bases spanning the gap. CDR3 length: 17 amino acids. Germline lookup yields CDR1 SGHVS and CDR2 FQNEAQ. CDR3 sequence (DNA): TGTGCCAGCAGCCCGCAACCAGACTCGAGCTCCTACAATGAGCAGTTCTTC. Translation gives CASSPQPDSSSYNEQFF.

The gene calls are TRBV11-2 and TRBJ2-1; no clear D. The CDR3 sequence is 16 residues long. Trimming pared 5 bases from V and 4 bases from J, leaving 18 bases between. Germline values: CDR1 SGHAT, CDR2 FQNNGV. As DNA, the CDR3 is TGTGCCAGCAGCCCCTTCCTAGACGAAAATTACAATGAGCAGTTCTTC. The encoded protein is CASSPFLDENYNEQFF.

In DNA, the CDR3 is TGTGCCAGCAGCTTGGGAGTCGGGGGCAATGAGCAGTTCTTC. It yields the protein CASSLGVGGNEQFF. The genes are TRBV5-6 and TRBJ2-1; perhaps TRBD2 as D (6 bases). CDR3 length: 14 amino acids. V gave up 0 bases and J gave up 6 bases, with 10 bases separating them. Per germline, CDR1 SGHDT and CDR2 YYEEEE. The variable domain in full, completed from reference TRBV5-6 and TRBJ2-1, reads DAGVTQSPTHLIKTRGQQVTLRCSPKSGHDTVSWYQQALGQGPQFIFQYYEEEERQRGNFPDRFSGHQFPNYSSELNVNALLLGDSALYLCASSLGVGGNEQFFGPGTRLTVL.

The chain recombines TRBV30 with TRBJ1-6, with D unresolved. Trimming removed 7 bases from V and 8 bases from J, with 18 bases in between. The germline V gene encodes CDR1 GTSNPN and CDR2 SVGIG (reference sequence). The CDR3 loop spans 14 amino acids. CDR3: CASNEARGYSPLHF. The CDR3, as DNA: TGTGCCTCTAACGAAGCCCGGGGATATTCACCCCTCCACTTT. Full variable domain (outside the CDR3, taken from reference TRBV30 and TRBJ1-6): SQTIHQWPATLVQPVGSPLSLECTVEGTSNPNLYWYRQAAGRGLQLLFYSVGIGQISSEVPQNLSASRPQDRQFILSSKKLLLSDSGFYLCASNEARGYSPLHFGNGTRLTVT.

The CDR3 region has the DNA TGCAGCGTTGAAGATCGGACCAAACATCTCTATGGCTACACCTTC. It encodes CSVEDRTKHLYGYTF. The chain employs TRBV29-1 and TRBJ1-2; no firm D call. The CDR3 is 15 residues long. V lost 0 bases and J lost 4, with 15 bases in between. CDR1 is SQVTM and CDR2 is ANQGSEA in the germline V gene.

This clone was counted a single time. The J gene is TRBJ2-3, the V gene TRBV2; weak D call: TRBD2 (7 bases). The germline gives CDR1 SNHLY, CDR2 FYNNEI. V lost 6 bases and J lost 5, with 21 bases in between. This CDR3 is built from 16 residues. CDR3 DNA sequence: TGTGCCAGCAGACGAGGGGGGGACCGACCTGAAGATACGCAGTATTTT. Translation: CASRRGGDRPEDTQYF.

The table lists this clone with a count of one. This chain uses TRBV11-2 with TRBJ2-3; possibly TRBD2 for D (6 bases). Trimming removed 1 base from V and 4 bases from J, with 12 bases in between. The CDR3 extends over 15 amino acids. Germline V CDR1 and CDR2: SGHAT, FQNNGV. CDR3 in amino acids: CASSLAPGVPDTQYF. The CDR3 coding sequence is TGTGCCAGCAGCTTAGCCCCGGGAGTTCCAGATACGCAGTATTTT.

This clone was found once. The chain links TRBV11-2 to TRBJ2-7; TRBD2 is a possible D gene (6 bases). The V end was cut by 5 bases, the J end by 1 base, with 15 bases between. The CDR3 loop spans 15 amino acids. In germline, CDR1 is SGHAT, CDR2 FQNNGV. CDR3 protein: CASSPGWGRSYEQYF. Here the CDR3 DNA reads TGTGCCAGCAGCCCCGGTTGGGGGAGGTCCTACGAGCAGTACTTC.

The J gene is TRBJ2-1, the V gene TRBV27, with a possible D match to TRBD2 (5 bases). Trimming shortened V by 2 bases and J by 1 base, and 12 bases separated the two germline ends. This CDR3 has 16 residues. The V gene's germline CDR1 is MNHEY and CDR2 SMNVEV (reference sequence). CDR3 sequence reads: CASSLGRVVSYNEQFF. CDR3 sequence (DNA): TGTGCCAGCAGTTTAGGGCGGGTTGTTTCCTACAATGAGCAGTTCTTC.

This clone was counted a single time. The DNA for the CDR3 is TGCGCCAGCAGGAGAACTAGCGGGAGGGCCGTGGGAGAGACCCAGTACTTC. It translates to CASRRTSGRAVGETQYF. This chain links TRBV4-1 with TRBJ2-5; 13 bases fit TRBD2. The length of the CDR3 is 17 residues. V was pared by 6 bases and J by 4 bases, with 11 bases of the junction left unmatched. From germline, CDR1 is MGHRA and CDR2 YSYEKL.

This clone was observed a handful of times. The CDR3 here is CSVGVKTYTEAFF. In nucleotides, the CDR3 is TGCAGCGTTGGGGTTAAAACCTACACTGAAGCTTTCTTT. This chain links TRBV29-1 with TRBJ1-1; the D is unclear. V was clipped by 4 bases and J by 3 bases, with 12 bases between them. The CDR3 contains 13 residues. Per the germline V gene, CDR1 is SQVTM and CDR2 is ANQGSEA. Supplemented by reference TRBV29-1 and TRBJ1-1, the full variable domain reads SAVISQKPSRDICQRGTSLTIQCQVDSQVTMMFWYRQQPGQSLTLIATANQGSEATYESGFVIDKFPISRPNLTFSTLTVSNMSPEDSSIYLCSVGVKTYTEAFFGQGTRLTVV.